The 10 T cell receptor beta chains below all came from one sample that was sequenced in a study of patients and donors after allogeneic stem cell transplantation. Each CDR3 protein is one row after TCRdb ran MiXCR on the RT-PCR reads. The data hold about 960,000 distinct CDR3 sequences, with more than 15% observed a single time. The source material was blood, either unsorted or a sorted T cell fraction (not recorded which). These receptors were obtained from a human donor who was either an allogeneic HSCT recipient or a stem cell or donor lymphocyte infusion donor (not recorded which). It is not recorded whose cells these are; they may come from a transplant donor.

The rearrangement uses TRBV5-5 and TRBJ1-2, with TRBD1 as a possible D gene (5 bases). With 1 base removed from V and 8 bases from J, the gap between germline ends came to 15 bases. The CDR3 totals 14 residues. Germline V gene data show CDR1 as SGHKS and CDR2 as YYEKEE (reference sequence). The CDR3 here is CASSLYRTPEGYTF. CDR3 nucleotides: TGTGCCAGCAGCTTGTACAGGACCCCTGAGGGCTACACCTTC.

V usage is TRBV27 and J usage is TRBJ2-1, with TRBD2 matching over 9 bases. The CDR3 sequence is 17 residues long. The J segment lost 2 bases and the V segment lost 2 bases, leaving 7 bases of the junction unmatched. Looked up from germline, CDR1 is MNHEY and CDR2 is SMNVEV (reference sequence). Here the CDR3 reads CASSLTPERGAYNEQFF. CDR3 in DNA: TGTGCCAGCAGTTTAACCCCAGAGCGGGGGGCCTACAATGAGCAGTTCTTC.

The chain has TRBV27 and TRBJ1-5; TRBD1 matches at 7 bases. This CDR3 has 14 residues. The germline V gene has CDR1 MNHEY and CDR2 SMNVEV (reference sequence). V was pared by 8 bases and J by 4 bases, with 8 bases of the junction left unmatched. The CDR3 here is CASGNRGVNQPQHF. The CDR3 region has the DNA TGTGCCAGCGGGAACAGGGGCGTGAATCAGCCCCAGCATTTT.

CDR3 nucleotide sequence: TGTGCCAGCAGCGTAGTCGGGGAGGCGTACACAGATACGCAGTATTTT. Protein: CASSVVGEAYTDTQYF. The rearrangement uses TRBV9 and TRBJ2-3; a weak D match, TRBD2 (6 bases). CDR1 is SGDLS, CDR2 YYNGEE, per germline. The CDR3 consists of 16 residues. Trimming stripped 0 bases from V and 2 bases from J, with 13 bases between. Variable domain in full (rest from reference TRBV9 and TRBJ2-3): DSGVTQTPKHLITATGQRVTLRCSPRSGDLSVYWYQQSLDQGLQFLIQYYNGEERAKGNILERFSAQQFPDLHSELNLSSLELGDSALYFCASSVVGEAYTDTQYFGPGTRLTVL.

This chain joins TRBV5-1 and TRBJ2-3; possible D gene TRBD1, 5 bases. Trimming stripped 0 bases from V and 3 bases from J, with 11 bases between. Germline V gene data show CDR1 as SGHRS and CDR2 as YFSETQ. The CDR3 covers 15 residues. Here the CDR3 DNA reads TGCGCCAGCAGCTTGGGGCCGGCAGGGACAGATACGCAGTATTTT. It specifies CASSLGPAGTDTQYF.

This clonotype was counted between two and nine times. The chain combines TRBV6-1 with TRBJ2-5; 7 nucleotides match TRBD2. V lost 5 bases, J lost 4 bases, and 7 bases stayed unmatched. Germline V gene sequence: CDR1 MNHNS, CDR2 SASEGT. The CDR3 is 14 residues long. The CDR3 DNA sequence: TGTGCCAGCAGTCCCTTCGGCGGGAGAGAGACCCAGTACTTC. As protein: CASSPFGGRETQYF.

In this sample, this clonotype turned up a few times. This rearrangement joins TRBV24-1 to TRBJ2-1; 8 bases are a match to TRBD2. J gave up 3 bases and V 4 bases, and 7 bases lay outside the gene matches. The CDR3 length is 16 residues. Germline V gene sequence: CDR1 KGHDR, CDR2 SFDVKD. CDR3 nucleotide sequence: TGTGCCACCAGTGACGCCTCTAGCGGGCACTACAATGAGCAGTTCTTC. This gives the protein CATSDASSGHYNEQFF.

At least ten counts were recorded for this clonotype. The J gene is TRBJ1-2, the V gene TRBV7-2; D is ambiguous. V lost 4 bases and J lost 2, with 11 bases in between. Germline lookup yields CDR1 SGHTA and CDR2 FQGNSA. The CDR3 is made up of 14 amino acids. The CDR3 DNA reads TGTGCCAGCAGCTCTAGGACGGCAAACTATGGCTACACCTTC. Translated, it gives CASSSRTANYGYTF. Complete variable domain (other parts from reference TRBV7-2 and TRBJ1-2): GAGVSQSPSNKVTEKGKDVELRCDPISGHTALYWYRQSLGQGLEFLIYFQGNSAPDKSGLPSDRFSAERTGGSVSTLTIQRTQQEDSAVYLCASSSRTANYGYTFGSGTRLTVV.

This chain links TRBV2 with TRBJ1-4; TRBD1 aligns across 9 bases. Germline V gene data show CDR1 as SNHLY and CDR2 as FYNNEI. The CDR3 length is 20 residues. Unmatched junction bases numbered 16, after V lost 3 bases and J lost 2 bases. For the CDR3, the DNA is TGTGCCAGCAGTGAGACTCGGGACAGGGACGTAAAGAGGACTAATGAAAAACTGTTTTTT. Protein sequence: CASSETRDRDVKRTNEKLFF. The full variable domain, with the rest looked up from reference TRBV2 and TRBJ1-4, is EPEVTQTPSHQVTQMGQEVILRCVPISNHLYFYWYRQILGQKVEFLVSFYNNEISEKSEIFDDQFSVERPDGSNFTLKIRSTKLEDSAMYFCASSETRDRDVKRTNEKLFFGSGTQLSVL.

Only a few counts were recorded for this clonotype. The CDR3 spells CASRLRGLAGGPHNEQFF. In DNA form, the CDR3 reads TGTGCCAGCAGACTTCGGGGACTAGCGGGAGGGCCCCACAATGAGCAGTTCTTC. V and J are TRBV2 and TRBJ2-1, with TRBD2 matching 16 bases. V dropped 6 bases and J dropped 5; count of bases not matched to a gene: 10. This CDR3 has 18 amino acids. Germline V gene lookup returns CDR1 SNHLY and CDR2 FYNNEI.